The 6 T cell receptor beta chains below come from one sample, sequenced in a study of technical replicates of blood from several donors. Here immunoSEQ multiplex PCR was the method, and the copy in TCRdb shows in-frame clones only, minus some. The sample contains more than 70,000 clones, 96% of which appear only once. The specimen sequenced was T cells isolated from PBMCs. Receptors originate from a human donor in good health.

The rearrangement links TRBV28 to TRBJ1-5, with 9 bases fitting TRBD1. V lost 4 bases to trimming and J lost 9 bases; unmatched junction nucleotides: 7. CDR1 is MDHEN, CDR2 SYDVKM, per germline. This CDR3 contains 14 residues. The CDR3 DNA reads TGTGCCAGCAGTTCCGGACAGGGGTGGGGGCCCCAGCATTTT. This sequence encodes CASSSGQGWGPQHF.

The chain combines TRBV5-1 with TRBJ2-3; 12 bases are shared with TRBD2. Germline assignment: CDR1 SGHRS and CDR2 YFSETQ. The CDR3 is 15 amino acids. V lost 7 bases and J lost 4; bases outside the gene matches: 7. DNA of the CDR3: TGCGCCAGCGGGTCTAGCGGGGGGGCCCCAGATACGCAGTATTTT. Its protein is CASGSSGGAPDTQYF. Full variable domain (rest looked up from reference TRBV5-1 and TRBJ2-3): KAGVTQTPRYLIKTRGQQVTLSCSPISGHRSVSWYQQTPGQGLQFLFEYFSETQRNKGNFPGRFSGRQFSNSRSEMNVSTLELGDSALYLCASGSSGGAPDTQYFGPGTRLTVL.

The rearrangement uses TRBV5-1 and TRBJ2-5; D is possibly TRBD1 (8 bases). This CDR3 comprises 15 residues. Trimming took off 5 bases at V and 5 bases at J, with 19 bases between the two ends. Germline V lookup: CDR1 SGHRS, CDR2 YFSETQ. CDR3 DNA: TGCGCCAGCAGGACGATACAGGGGGGAGGGGAGACCCAGTACTTC. Its translation is CASRTIQGGGETQYF.

V usage is TRBV11-3 and J usage is TRBJ1-1; no firm D call. V was trimmed by 4 bases and J by 4 bases, leaving 13 bases between them. CDR1 is SGHNT, CDR2 YENEEA, per germline. The CDR3 spans 14 residues. The CDR3 protein is CASSSSDVGTEAFF. The CDR3, as DNA: TGTGCCAGCAGCTCTAGCGATGTGGGCACTGAAGCTTTCTTT.

V gene TRBV5-4 combines with J gene TRBJ2-5, with 7 bases that match TRBD2. The germline V gene encodes CDR1 SGHNT and CDR2 YYREEE (reference sequence). The CDR3 extends over 15 amino acids. Trimming cost V 0 bases and J 1 base; bases outside gene matches: 3. CDR3 bases: TGTGCCAGCAGCTTGGCTAGCGGCTTCCAAGAGACCCAGTACTTC. This sequence encodes CASSLASGFQETQYF.

This clone was seen just once. The J gene is TRBJ2-1, the V gene TRBV21-1; the table names TRBD1, a call not compared with the DNA. TRBV21-1 is designated a pseudogene. The CDR3 has 14 residues. CDR3 amino acids: CASSKPRLYNEQFF. Written as DNA, the CDR3 is TGTGCCAGCAGCAAACCCAGGCTTTACAATGAGCAGTTCTTC.